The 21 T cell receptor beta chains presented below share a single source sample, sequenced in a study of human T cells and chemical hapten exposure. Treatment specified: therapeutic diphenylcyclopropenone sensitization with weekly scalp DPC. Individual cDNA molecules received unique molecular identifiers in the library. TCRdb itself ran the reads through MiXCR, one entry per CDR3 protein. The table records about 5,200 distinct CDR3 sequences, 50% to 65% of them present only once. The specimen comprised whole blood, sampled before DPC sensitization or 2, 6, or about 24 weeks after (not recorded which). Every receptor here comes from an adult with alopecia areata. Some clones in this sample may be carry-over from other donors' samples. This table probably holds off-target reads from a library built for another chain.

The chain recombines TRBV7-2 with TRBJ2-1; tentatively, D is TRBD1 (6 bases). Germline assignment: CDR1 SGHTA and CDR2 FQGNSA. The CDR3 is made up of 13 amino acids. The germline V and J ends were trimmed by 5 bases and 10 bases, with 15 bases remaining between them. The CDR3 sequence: CASSPQTRGEQFF. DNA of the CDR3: TGTGCCAGCAGCCCCCAGACGAGGGGGGAGCAGTTCTTC.

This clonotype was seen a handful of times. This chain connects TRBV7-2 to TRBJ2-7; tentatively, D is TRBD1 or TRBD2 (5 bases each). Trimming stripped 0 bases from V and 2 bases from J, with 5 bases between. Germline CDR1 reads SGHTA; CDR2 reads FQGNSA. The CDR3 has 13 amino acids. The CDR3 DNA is TGTGCCAGCAGCTTAGCGGGGGCCTACGAGCAGTACTTC. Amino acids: CASSLAGAYEQYF.

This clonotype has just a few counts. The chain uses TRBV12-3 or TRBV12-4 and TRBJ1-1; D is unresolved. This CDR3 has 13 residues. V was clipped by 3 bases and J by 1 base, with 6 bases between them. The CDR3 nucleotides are TGTGCCAGCAGTTTCCGCAGGAACACTGAAGCTTTCTTT. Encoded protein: CASSFRRNTEAFF.

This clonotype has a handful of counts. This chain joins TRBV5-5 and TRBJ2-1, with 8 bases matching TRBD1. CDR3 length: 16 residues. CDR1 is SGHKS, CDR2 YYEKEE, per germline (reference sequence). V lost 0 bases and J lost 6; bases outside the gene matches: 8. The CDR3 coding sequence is TGTGCCAGCAGCTTGGCCATAGGGACAGGACCCAATGAGCAGTTCTTC. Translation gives CASSLAIGTGPNEQFF.

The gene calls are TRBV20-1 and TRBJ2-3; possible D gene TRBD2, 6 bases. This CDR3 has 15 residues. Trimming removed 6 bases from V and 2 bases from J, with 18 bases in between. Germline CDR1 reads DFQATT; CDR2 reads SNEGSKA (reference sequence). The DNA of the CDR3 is TGCAGTGCCCGGGAACGGCGGGACCCCACAGATACGCAGTATTTT. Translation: CSARERRDPTDTQYF.

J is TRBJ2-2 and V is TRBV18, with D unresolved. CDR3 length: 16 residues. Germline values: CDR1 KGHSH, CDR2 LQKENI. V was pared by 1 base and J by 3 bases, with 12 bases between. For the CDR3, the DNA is TGTGCCAGCTCACCACTGACCCCGGTGGACACCGGGGAGCTGTTTTTT. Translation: CASSPLTPVDTGELFF.

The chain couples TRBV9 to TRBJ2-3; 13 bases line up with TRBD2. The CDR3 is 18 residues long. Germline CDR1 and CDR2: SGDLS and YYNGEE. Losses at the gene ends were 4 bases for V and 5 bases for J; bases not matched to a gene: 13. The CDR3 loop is CASSTPSTSGRVIDTQYF. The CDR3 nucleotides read TGTGCCAGCAGCACTCCGAGCACTAGCGGGAGGGTAATAGATACGCAGTATTTT.

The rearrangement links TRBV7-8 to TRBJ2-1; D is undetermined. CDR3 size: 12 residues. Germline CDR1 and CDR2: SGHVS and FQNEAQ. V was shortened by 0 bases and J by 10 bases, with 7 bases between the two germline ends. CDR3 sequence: CASSLADGEQFF. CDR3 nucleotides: TGTGCCAGCAGCTTAGCGGATGGGGAGCAGTTCTTC.

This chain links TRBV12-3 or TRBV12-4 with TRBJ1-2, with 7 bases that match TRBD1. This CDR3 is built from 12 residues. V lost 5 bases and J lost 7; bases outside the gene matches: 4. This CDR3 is CASSLTGIGYTF. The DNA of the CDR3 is TGTGCCAGCAGTCTGACAGGGATTGGCTACACCTTC.

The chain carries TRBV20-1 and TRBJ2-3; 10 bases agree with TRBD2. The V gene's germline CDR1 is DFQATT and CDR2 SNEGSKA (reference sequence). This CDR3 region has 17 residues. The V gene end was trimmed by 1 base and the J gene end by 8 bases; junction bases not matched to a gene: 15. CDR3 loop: CSARAGGLSGREGTQYF. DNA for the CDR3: TGCAGTGCTAGAGCTGGGGGCCTGAGCGGGAGGGAGGGTACGCAGTATTTT.

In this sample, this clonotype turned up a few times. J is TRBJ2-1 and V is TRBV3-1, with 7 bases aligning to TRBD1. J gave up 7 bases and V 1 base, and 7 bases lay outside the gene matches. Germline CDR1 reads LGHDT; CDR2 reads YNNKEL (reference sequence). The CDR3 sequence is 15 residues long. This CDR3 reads CASSQGGQRRNEQFF. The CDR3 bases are TGTGCCAGCAGCCAAGGGGGACAGCGGAGGAATGAGCAGTTCTTC.

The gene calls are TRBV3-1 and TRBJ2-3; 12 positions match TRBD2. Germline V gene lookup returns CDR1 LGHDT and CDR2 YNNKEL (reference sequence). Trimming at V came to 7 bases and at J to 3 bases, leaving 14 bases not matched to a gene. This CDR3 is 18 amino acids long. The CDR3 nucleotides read TGTGCCAGCACCCTGCAGGCTAGCGGGAGGGTGATTACAGATACGCAGTATTTT. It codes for CASTLQASGRVITDTQYF.

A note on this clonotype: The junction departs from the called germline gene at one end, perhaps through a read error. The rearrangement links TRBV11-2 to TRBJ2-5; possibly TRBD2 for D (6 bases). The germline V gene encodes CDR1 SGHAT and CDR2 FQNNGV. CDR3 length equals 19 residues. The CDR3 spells CASSHNPGVGRTGTETQYF. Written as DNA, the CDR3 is TGTGCTAGCAGCCATAATCCCGGCGTTGGGAGGACGGGTACAGAGACCCAGTACTTC. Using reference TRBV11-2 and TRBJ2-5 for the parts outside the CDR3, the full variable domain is EAGVAQSPRYKIIEKRQSVAFWCNPISGHATLYWYQQILGQGPKLLIQFQNNGVVDDSQLPKDRFSAERLKGVDSTLKIQPAKLEDSAVYLCASSHNPGVGRTGTETQYFGPGTRLLVL.

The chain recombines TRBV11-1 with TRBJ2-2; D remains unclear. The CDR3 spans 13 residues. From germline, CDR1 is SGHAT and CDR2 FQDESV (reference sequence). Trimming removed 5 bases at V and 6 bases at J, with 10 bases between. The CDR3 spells CASSLSSSGELFF. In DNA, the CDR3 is TGTGCCAGCAGCCTTTCTAGTTCCGGGGAGCTGTTTTTT.

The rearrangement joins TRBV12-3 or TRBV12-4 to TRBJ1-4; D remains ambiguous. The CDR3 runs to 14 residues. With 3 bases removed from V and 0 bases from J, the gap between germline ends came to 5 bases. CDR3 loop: CASSFSSTNEKLFF. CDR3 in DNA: TGTGCCAGCAGTTTTTCTTCAACTAATGAAAAACTGTTTTTT.

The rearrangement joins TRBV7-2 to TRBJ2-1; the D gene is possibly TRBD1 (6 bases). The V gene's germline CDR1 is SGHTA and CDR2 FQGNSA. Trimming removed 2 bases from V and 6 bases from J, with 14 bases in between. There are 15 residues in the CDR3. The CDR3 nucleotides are TGTGCCAGCAGCTTAACAGGGAAACTGGGCAATGAGCAGTTCTTC. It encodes CASSLTGKLGNEQFF.

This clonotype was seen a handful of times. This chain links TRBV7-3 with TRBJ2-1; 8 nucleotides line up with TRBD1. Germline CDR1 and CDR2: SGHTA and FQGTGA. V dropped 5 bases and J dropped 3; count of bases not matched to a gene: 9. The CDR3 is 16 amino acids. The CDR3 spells CASSPRRTGIYNEQFF. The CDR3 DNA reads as TGTGCCAGCAGCCCACGTAGGACAGGGATCTACAATGAGCAGTTCTTC.

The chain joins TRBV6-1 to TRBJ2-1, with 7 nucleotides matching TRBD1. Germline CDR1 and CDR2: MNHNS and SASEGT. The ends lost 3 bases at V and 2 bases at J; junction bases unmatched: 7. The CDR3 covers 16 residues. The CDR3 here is CASSERQGRTYNEQFF. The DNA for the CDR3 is TGTGCCAGCAGTGAGCGACAGGGTCGCACCTACAATGAGCAGTTCTTC.

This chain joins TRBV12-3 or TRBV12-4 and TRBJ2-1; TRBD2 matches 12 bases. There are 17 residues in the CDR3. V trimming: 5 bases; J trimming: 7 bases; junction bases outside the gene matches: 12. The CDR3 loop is CASSPRTSGVLGNEQFF. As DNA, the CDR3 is TGTGCCAGCAGTCCTAGGACTAGCGGGGTCCTAGGGAATGAGCAGTTCTTC.

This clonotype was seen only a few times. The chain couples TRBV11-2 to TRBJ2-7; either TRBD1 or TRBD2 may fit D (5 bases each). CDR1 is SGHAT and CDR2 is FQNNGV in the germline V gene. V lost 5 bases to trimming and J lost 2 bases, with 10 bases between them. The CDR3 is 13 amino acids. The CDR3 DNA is TGTGCCAGCAGCCAAGTGGGGGCCTACGAGCAGTACTTC. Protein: CASSQVGAYEQYF.

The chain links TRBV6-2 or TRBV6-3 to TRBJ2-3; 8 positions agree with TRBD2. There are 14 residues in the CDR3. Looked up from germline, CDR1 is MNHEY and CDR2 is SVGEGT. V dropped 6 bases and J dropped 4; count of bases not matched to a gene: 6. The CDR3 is CASSRGLDSDTQYF. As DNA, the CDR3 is TGTGCCAGCAGCCGGGGACTAGATTCAGATACGCAGTATTTT.